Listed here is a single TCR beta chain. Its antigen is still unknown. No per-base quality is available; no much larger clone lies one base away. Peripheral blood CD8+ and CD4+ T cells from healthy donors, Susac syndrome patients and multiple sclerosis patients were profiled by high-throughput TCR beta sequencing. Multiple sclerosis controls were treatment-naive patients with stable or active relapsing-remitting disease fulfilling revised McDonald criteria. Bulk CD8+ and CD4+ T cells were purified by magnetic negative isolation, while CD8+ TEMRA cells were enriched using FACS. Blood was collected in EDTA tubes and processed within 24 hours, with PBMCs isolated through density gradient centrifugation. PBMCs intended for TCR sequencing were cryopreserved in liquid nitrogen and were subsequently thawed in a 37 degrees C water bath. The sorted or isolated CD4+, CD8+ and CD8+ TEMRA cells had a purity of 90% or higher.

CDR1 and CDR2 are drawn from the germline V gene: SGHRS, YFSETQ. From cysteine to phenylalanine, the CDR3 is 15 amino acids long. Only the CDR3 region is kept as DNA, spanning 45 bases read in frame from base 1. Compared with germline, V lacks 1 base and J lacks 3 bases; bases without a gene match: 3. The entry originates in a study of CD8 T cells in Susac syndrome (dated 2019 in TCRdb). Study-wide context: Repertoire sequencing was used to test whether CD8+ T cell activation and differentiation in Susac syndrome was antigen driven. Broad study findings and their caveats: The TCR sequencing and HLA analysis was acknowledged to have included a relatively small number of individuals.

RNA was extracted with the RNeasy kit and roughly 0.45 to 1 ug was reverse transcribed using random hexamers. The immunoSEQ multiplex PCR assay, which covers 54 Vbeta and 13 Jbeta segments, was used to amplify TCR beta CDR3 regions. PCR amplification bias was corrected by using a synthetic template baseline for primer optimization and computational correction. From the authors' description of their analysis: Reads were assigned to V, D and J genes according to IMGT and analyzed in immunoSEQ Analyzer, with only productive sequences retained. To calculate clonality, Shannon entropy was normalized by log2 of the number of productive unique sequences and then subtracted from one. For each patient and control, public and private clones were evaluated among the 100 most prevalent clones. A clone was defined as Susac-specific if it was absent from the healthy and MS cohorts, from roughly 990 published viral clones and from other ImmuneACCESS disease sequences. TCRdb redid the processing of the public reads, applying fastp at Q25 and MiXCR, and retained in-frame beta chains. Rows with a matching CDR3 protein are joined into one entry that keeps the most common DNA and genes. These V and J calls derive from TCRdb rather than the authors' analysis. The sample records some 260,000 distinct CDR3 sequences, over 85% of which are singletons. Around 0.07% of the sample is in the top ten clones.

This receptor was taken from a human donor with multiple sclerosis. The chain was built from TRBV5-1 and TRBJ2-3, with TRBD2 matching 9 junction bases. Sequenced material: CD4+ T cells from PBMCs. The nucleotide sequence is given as TGCGCCAGCAGCTTGCCTAGCGGGAAAACAGATACGCAGTATTTT. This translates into CASSLPSGKTDTQYF.